This note documents a single T cell receptor beta chain sequence. The table came from immunoSEQ multiplex PCR; TCRdb's copy has only in-frame clones and leaves some out. The repertoire holds approximately 81,000 clones, with approximately 96% as singletons. CDR1 is MNHNY, CDR2 SVGAGI, per germline (reference sequence). V lost 6 bases and J 8 bases, leaving 11 bases between the germline ends. The CDR3 extends over 12 amino acids. This sample was taken from a study of technical replicates of blood from a handful of donors. The sequenced sample consisted of T cells isolated from PBMCs. V gene TRBV6-6 combines with J gene TRBJ2-1; no clear D. This clonotype originated in a human donor in good health. The CDR3 bases are TGTGCCAGCAGGCCTAACGCCCATGAGCAGTTCTTC. This encodes CASRPNAHEQFF.